The present TCR beta chain was sequenced within a study of T cell responses to AZD1222 COVID-19 vaccine. The study, taken as a whole, reports: Only after the peak T cell response were repertoires sampled.

Produced via immunoSEQ multiplex PCR; TCRdb's table is partial and in-frame only. The table includes more than 150,000 clones, 70% to 90% detected once. This clone was recorded once. The antigen is undetermined. The CDR3 is 10 residues long. The V gene's germline CDR1 is SGHTA and CDR2 FQGTGA. With 8 bases removed from V and 2 bases from J, the gap between germline ends came to 2 bases. The material sequenced was peripheral blood, taken on day 0 of AZD1222 vaccination. This TCR came from an adult in good health. The chain employs TRBV7-3 and TRBJ2-3; D unclear. CDR3 region: CASLTDTQYF. The CDR3, as DNA: TGTGCCAGCCTCACAGATACGCAGTATTTT.